This TCR beta chain was documented in a study of molecular identifiers for immune sequencing clone quantification. Construction of naive CD8 libraries employed about 18,000 to 1,100,000 sorted cells together with 10%, 30% or 50% RNA. TCRdb fed the PCR reads into MiXCR, producing one record per CDR3 protein. Among under 600,000 distinct CDR3 sequences listed, 25% were seen once. Germline V lookup: CDR1 MNHEY, CDR2 SMNVEV (reference sequence). J was trimmed by 2 bases and V by 2 bases; bases with no gene match: 6. The CDR3 length is 16 residues. Sequencing was performed on naive CD8+ T cells from blood, with Jurkat cell RNA spiked in. The subset here: FACS-sorted CD8+CD4-CCR7+CD45RA+ naive T cells. J is TRBJ2-5 and V is TRBV27, with 9 bases identical to TRBD2. This TCR was recovered from a human donor in good health. Some libraries in this study had Jurkat cell RNA spiked in. The CDR3 DNA reads as TGTGCCAGCAGTTTACGACTCCTAGCGGGGCAAGAGACCCAGTACTTC. Its protein product is CASSLRLLAGQETQYF.